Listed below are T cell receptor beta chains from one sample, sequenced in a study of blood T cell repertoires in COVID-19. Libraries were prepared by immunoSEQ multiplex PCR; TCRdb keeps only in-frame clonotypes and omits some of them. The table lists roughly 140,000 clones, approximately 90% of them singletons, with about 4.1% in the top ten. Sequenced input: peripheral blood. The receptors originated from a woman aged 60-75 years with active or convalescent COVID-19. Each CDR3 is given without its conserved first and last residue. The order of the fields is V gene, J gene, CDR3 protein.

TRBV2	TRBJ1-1	ASSKSGLLNTEAF
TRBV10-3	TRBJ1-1	AISDLGDTEAF
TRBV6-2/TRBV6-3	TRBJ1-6	ASSYSIQGDSPLH
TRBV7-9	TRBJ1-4	ASRLTGLVGEKLF
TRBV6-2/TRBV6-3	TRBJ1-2	ASSQTLQGNYGYT
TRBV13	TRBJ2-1	ASSLGLGGAVTEQF
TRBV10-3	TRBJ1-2	AISDLVKGRAVGSRGYT
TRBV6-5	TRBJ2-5	ASSYLTGNQETQY
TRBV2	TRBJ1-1	ASPGRGETEAF
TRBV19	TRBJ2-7	ASSPPEANEQY
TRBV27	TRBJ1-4	ASSPTGGRFEKLF
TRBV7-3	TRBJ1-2	ASSLGQPNNYGYT
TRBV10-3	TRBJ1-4	AISSTGTNSEKLF
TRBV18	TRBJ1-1	ASSSTGDTEAF
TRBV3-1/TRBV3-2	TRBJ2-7	ASSQDPRLAGGPYEQY
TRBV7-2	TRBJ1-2	ASTTGGDDGYT
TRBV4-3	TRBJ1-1	ASSQDYTGDTEAF
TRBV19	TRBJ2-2	ASNTPGQGSGELF
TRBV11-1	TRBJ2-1	ASSLLGSGGFNEQF
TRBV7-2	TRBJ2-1	ASSLSGAHYNEQF
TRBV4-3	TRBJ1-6	ASSQDNYRVSSPLH
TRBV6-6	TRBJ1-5	ASSRSGQLINSNQPQH
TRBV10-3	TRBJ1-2	AISPEGLGGYT
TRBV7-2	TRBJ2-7	ASSWTKGGYEQY
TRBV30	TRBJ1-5	AWSAHRVSNQPQH
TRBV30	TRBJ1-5	AWSTIGGDRPQH
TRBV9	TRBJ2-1	ASSKLSGGALSYNEQF
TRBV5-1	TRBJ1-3	ASSLETGLSGNTIY
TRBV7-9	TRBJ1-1	ASSPRQDTEAF
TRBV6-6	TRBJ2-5	ASSYSGLAGLETQY
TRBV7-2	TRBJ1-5	ASSLTLGGNQPQH
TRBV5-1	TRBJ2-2	ASSRQGEVTGELF
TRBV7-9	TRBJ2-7	ANLQKGKSSYEQY
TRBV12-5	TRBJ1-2	ASGLLEGANYGYT
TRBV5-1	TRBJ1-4	ASSGGGSNEKLF
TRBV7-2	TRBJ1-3	ASRGQGSGNTIY
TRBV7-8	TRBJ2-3	ASSRGRLAGATDTQY
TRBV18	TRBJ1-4	ASSPQNRGDPTNEKLF
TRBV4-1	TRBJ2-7	ASRQDRGLSYEQY
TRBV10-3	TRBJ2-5	AISDRGQETQY
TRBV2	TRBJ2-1	AGREASEQF
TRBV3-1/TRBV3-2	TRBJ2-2	ASSQDQGPGELF
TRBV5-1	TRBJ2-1	ASSGTEGYNEQF
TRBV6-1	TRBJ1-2	ASSEAGGRYGYT
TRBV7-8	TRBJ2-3	ASSFWGLPATDTQY
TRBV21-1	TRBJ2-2	ASSPYKTSGTDTGELF
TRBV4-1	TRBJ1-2	ASSRTRQESIYGYT
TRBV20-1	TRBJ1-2	SAGQGLGYT
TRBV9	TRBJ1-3	ASSVGLEGQGLSGNTIY
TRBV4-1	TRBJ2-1	ASSPTVPNEQF
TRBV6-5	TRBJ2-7	ASSRESSYEQY
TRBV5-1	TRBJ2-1	ASSLLVGQSSYNEQF
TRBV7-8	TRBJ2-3	ASSLFTDTQY